The 32 T cell receptor beta chains given below trace back to one sample, sequenced in a study of T-cell memory formation after mild COVID-19. TCRdb called the 5' RACE reads again in MiXCR, with one record for every CDR3 protein. The repertoire holds more than 250,000 distinct CDR3 sequences, more than 15% seen once, with about 21% in the top ten. The specimen was PBMCs or a T cell subset sorted from them (not recorded which). Receptors were obtained from a man between 18 and 35 years old who had mild COVID-19 (a few samples of this study predate the infection). Cell type and time point are not known.

The chain is built from TRBV2 and TRBJ2-5, with 8 nucleotides matching TRBD2. The CDR3 loop spans 13 amino acids. From germline, CDR1 is SNHLY and CDR2 FYNNEI. Germline trimming cut 8 bases from V and 1 base from J; bases unmatched to any gene: 3. CDR3 protein: CASQRGLQETQYF. CDR3 in DNA: TGTGCCAGCCAGCGGGGGCTCCAAGAGACCCAGTACTTC.

The rearrangement joins TRBV7-9 to TRBJ2-2, with TRBD1 as a possible D gene (7 bases). Germline V lookup: CDR1 SEHNR, CDR2 FQNEAQ (reference sequence). The V and J ends lost 4 bases and 0 bases respectively, with 18 bases between them. This CDR3 comprises 18 residues. The CDR3 DNA reads as TGTGCCAGCAGCTGGACAGGAGGGGAGTATCCGAACACCGGGGAGCTGTTTTTT. Protein sequence: CASSWTGGEYPNTGELFF.

This clonotype was recorded a few times. The chain employs TRBV6-2 or TRBV6-3 and TRBJ2-3; no reliable D call. Trimming removed 2 bases at V and 2 bases at J, with 8 bases between. The CDR3 covers 14 residues. CDR1 is MNHEY, CDR2 SVGEGT, per germline. CDR3 in DNA: TGTGCCAGCAGTTACGGGTCAATCACAGATACGCAGTATTTT. This encodes CASSYGSITDTQYF.

J is TRBJ1-1 and V is TRBV2, with a possible D match to TRBD1 (5 bases). V was cut by 7 bases and J by 1 base, with 16 bases left in between. The CDR3 runs 15 residues. In germline, CDR1 is SNHLY, CDR2 FYNNEI. The DNA for the CDR3 is TGTGCCAGCAAAAAATCGGGGGGACCGAACACTGAAGCTTTCTTT. Translating gives CASKKSGGPNTEAFF.

There are a few counts of this clonotype. The rearrangement joins TRBV5-1 to TRBJ2-1, with D perhaps assigned TRBD1 or TRBD2 (6 bases each). CDR3 length equals 13 residues. V gave up 0 bases and J gave up 9 bases, with 10 bases separating them. CDR1 and CDR2 from the germline V gene are SGHRS and YFSETQ. This CDR3 is CASSLVQGGEQFF. The CDR3 DNA sequence: TGCGCCAGCAGCTTGGTACAGGGAGGTGAGCAGTTCTTC.

The chain carries TRBV4-1 and TRBJ2-3; D gene ambiguous. With 2 bases removed from V and 6 bases from J, the gap between germline ends came to 6 bases. Looked up from germline, CDR1 is MGHRA and CDR2 is YSYEKL. This CDR3 is 12 amino acids long. The CDR3 spells CASSQPMDTQYF. CDR3 bases: TGCGCCAGCAGCCAACCGATGGATACGCAGTATTTT.

This clonotype was recorded a few times. The genes are TRBV29-1 and TRBJ2-1; 11 nucleotides align to TRBD2. Germline loops: CDR1 SQVTM, CDR2 ANQGSEA. V shed 6 bases, J shed 9 bases, and the junction held 4 bases outside the gene matches. This CDR3 has 12 amino acids. Here the CDR3 reads CSVLLAGVEQFF. In DNA, the CDR3 is TGCAGCGTCTTACTAGCGGGGGTTGAGCAGTTCTTC.

This clonotype has more than one count but fewer than ten. The V gene is TRBV4-1, the J gene TRBJ1-6; D not certain. The CDR3 contains 12 residues. Per germline, CDR1 MGHRA and CDR2 YSYEKL. V gave up 0 bases and J gave up 7 bases, with 1 base separating them. The CDR3 region has the DNA TGCGCCAGCAGCCAAGAGAATTCACCCCTCCACTTT. Protein product: CASSQENSPLHF.

This chain links TRBV4-1 with TRBJ1-5; TRBD1 aligns across 11 bases. V trimming: 3 bases; J trimming: 7 bases; junction bases outside the gene matches: 5. The CDR3 length is 15 residues. Germline V CDR1 and CDR2: MGHRA, YSYEKL. The CDR3 nucleotides read TGCGCCAGCAGCCAGGACAGGGGGCTCTACCAGCCCCAGCATTTT. The encoded protein is CASSQDRGLYQPQHF.

This clonotype was counted at least ten times. This chain uses TRBV6-2 or TRBV6-3 with TRBJ1-6, with a tentative D call TRBD1 (6 bases). There are 14 residues in the CDR3. Germline V gene lookup returns CDR1 MNHEY and CDR2 SVGEGT. Trimming shortened V by 2 bases and J by 13 bases, and 15 bases separated the two germline ends. As DNA, the CDR3 is TGTGCCAGCAGTTACCCTCGGCCAGGGGATCCCCTCCACTTT. Its protein product is CASSYPRPGDPLHF.

This chain connects TRBV7-9 to TRBJ1-1; D uncertain. The V end lost 3 bases, the J end lost 0 bases, and 5 bases lay between the germline ends. The CDR3 contains 13 residues. Germline lookup yields CDR1 SEHNR and CDR2 FQNEAQ (reference sequence). The CDR3 DNA follows: TGTGCCAGCAGCTTCGACCTGAACACTGAAGCTTTCTTT. Translation: CASSFDLNTEAFF.

This clonotype was seen many times. The V gene is TRBV29-1, the J gene TRBJ1-1; 8 bases map to TRBD1. Germline V gene sequence: CDR1 SQVTM, CDR2 ANQGSEA. This CDR3 region has 15 residues. V shed 7 bases, J shed 2 bases, and the junction held 12 bases outside the gene matches. In DNA form, the CDR3 reads TGCAGCGGTTTCGGTGGACAGGGCGCTAACACTGAAGCTTTCTTT. Protein sequence: CSGFGGQGANTEAFF.

This chain links TRBV10-3 with TRBJ2-7; TRBD2 agrees at 8 bases. J gave up 9 bases and V 5 bases, and 9 bases lay outside the gene matches. The germline V gene has CDR1 ENHRY and CDR2 SYGVKD. This CDR3 region has 13 residues. The CDR3 reads CAISPGLGGLQYF. For the CDR3, the DNA is TGTGCCATCAGTCCGGGACTAGGGGGTTTGCAGTACTTC.

The chain uses TRBV7-9 and TRBJ2-2; 7 positions match TRBD1. With V trimmed by 5 bases and J by 7 bases, 7 bases remained unmatched. The CDR3 covers 14 residues. CDR1 and CDR2 from the germline V gene are SEHNR and FQNEAQ (reference sequence). The CDR3 bases are TGTGCCAGCAGCCCAACAGGGGTCGGCGGGGAGCTGTTTTTT. This translates into CASSPTGVGGELFF. The full variable domain, rest sourced from reference TRBV7-9 and TRBJ2-2, is DTGVSQNPRHKITKRGQNVTFRCDPISEHNRLYWYRQTLGQGPEFLTYFQNEAQLEKSRLLSDRFSAERPKGSFSTLEIQRTEQGDSAMYLCASSPTGVGGELFFGEGSRLTVL.

The chain uses TRBV6-2 or TRBV6-3 and TRBJ2-5; TRBD2 might be the D (5 bases). Deletions cut 10 bases from V and 5 bases from J, with 14 bases between. This CDR3 spans 12 amino acids. In germline, CDR1 is MNHEY, CDR2 SVGEGT. CDR3 in amino acids: CATAPGEETQYF. As DNA, the CDR3 is TGTGCCACAGCACCCGGGGAGGAGACCCAGTACTTC.

This clonotype has more than one count but fewer than ten. This sequence joins TRBV12-3 or TRBV12-4 and TRBJ2-7; 12 bases are shared with TRBD2. The trim removed 6 bases at V and 3 bases at J, leaving 6 bases unmatched. The CDR3 runs to 15 residues. The CDR3 sequence: CASSDRTSGNYEQYF. CDR3 sequence (DNA): TGTGCCAGCAGCGATCGGACTAGCGGGAACTACGAGCAGTACTTC.

This clonotype was detected many times. The V call is TRBV7-2, the J call TRBJ2-7, with D possibly TRBD1 on 6 matching bases. The CDR3 sequence is 13 residues long. V lost 5 bases to trimming and J lost 7 bases, with 15 bases between them. Germline V CDR1 and CDR2: SGHTA, FQGNSA. The CDR3 region has the DNA TGTGCCAGCAGCCCCAACAGGGTGCAAGAGCAGTACTTC. This encodes CASSPNRVQEQYF.

This clonotype turned up a few times. The CDR3: CASSYLAGDQPQHF. Written as DNA, the CDR3 is TGTGCCAGCAGTTATCTGGCAGGGGATCAGCCCCAGCATTTT. The chain uses TRBV6-5 and TRBJ1-5, with a weak D call TRBD1 (6 bases). V was pared by 3 bases and J by 5 bases, with 11 bases between. Germline-derived CDR1 and CDR2 are MNHEY and SVGAGI. The CDR3 runs 14 residues.

The table lists this clonotype with a few counts. The rearrangement joins TRBV4-1 to TRBJ1-5; possible D gene TRBD1, 6 bases. V was cut by 8 bases and J by 2 bases, with 16 bases left in between. CDR1 is MGHRA, CDR2 YSYEKL, per germline. The CDR3 contains 15 residues. DNA of the CDR3: TGCGCCAGCGCAAACAGGGAAATGGGCAATCAGCCCCAGCATTTT. This codes for CASANREMGNQPQHF.

This chain links TRBV7-2 with TRBJ1-2, with 9 bases that match TRBD1. Unmatched junction bases numbered 6, after V lost 7 bases and J lost 3 bases. From germline, CDR1 is SGHTA and CDR2 FQGNSA. This CDR3 is 14 amino acids long. The CDR3 coding sequence is TGTGCCAGCACCCGGGACAGGGTTTACTATGGCTACACCTTC. It is translated as CASTRDRVYYGYTF.

This chain links TRBV28 with TRBJ2-7; 8 bases map to TRBD1. Trimming cost V 6 bases and J 7 bases; bases outside gene matches: 11. There are 14 residues in the CDR3. Germline V lookup: CDR1 MDHEN, CDR2 SYDVKM. The CDR3: CASSPPQGALEQYF. The CDR3 DNA reads as TGTGCCAGCAGCCCACCTCAGGGGGCGCTTGAGCAGTACTTC. The full variable domain, rest sourced from reference TRBV28 and TRBJ2-7, is DVKVTQSSRYLVKRTGEKVFLECVQDMDHENMFWYRQDPGLGLRLIYFSYDVKMKEKGDIPEGYSVSREKKERFSLILESASTNQTSMYLCASSPPQGALEQYFGPGTRLTVT.

This clonotype appeared a few times. The chain has TRBV12-5 and TRBJ2-2; a possible D gene is TRBD2 (5 bases). The germline V gene encodes CDR1 LGHNT and CDR2 FRNRAP. V was trimmed by 3 bases and J by 3 bases, leaving 11 bases between them. The CDR3 is 15 amino acids. CDR3 coding DNA: TGTGCTAGTGGTTTTCTATCAGCGGACACCGGGGAGCTGTTTTTT. Translating gives CASGFLSADTGELFF.

The chain is built from TRBV4-1 and TRBJ1-1; tentative D call: TRBD1 (5 bases). CDR1 MGHRA and CDR2 YSYEKL come from the germline V gene. V gave up 0 bases and J gave up 6 bases, with 11 bases separating them. This CDR3 has 14 residues. The CDR3 loop is CASSQEGRVSEAFF. The CDR3, as DNA: TGCGCCAGCAGCCAAGAGGGCAGGGTATCTGAAGCTTTCTTT.

This clonotype showed up just a few times. The chain couples TRBV7-9 to TRBJ2-1, with D possibly being TRBD2 (5 bases). The CDR3 has 17 amino acids. CDR1 is SEHNR and CDR2 is FQNEAQ in the germline V gene (reference sequence). V lost 2 bases and J 3 bases, leaving 17 bases between the germline ends. CDR3: CASSLWSRSGIYNEQFF. The DNA of the CDR3 is TGTGCCAGCAGCTTATGGTCCCGGTCGGGGATCTACAATGAGCAGTTCTTC.

The chain is built from TRBV7-2 and TRBJ2-3; 12 nucleotides agree with TRBD2. V was pared by 1 base and J by 0 bases, with 2 bases of the junction left unmatched. Germline CDR1 is SGHTA and CDR2 is FQGNSA. The CDR3 is 17 residues long. The CDR3 coding sequence is TGTGCCAGCAGCTTAGTCCTAGCGGGGGGGAGCACAGATACGCAGTATTTT. It encodes CASSLVLAGGSTDTQYF.

At least ten counts were recorded for this clonotype. This rearrangement joins TRBV5-1 to TRBJ2-3; the D gene is possibly TRBD2 (5 bases). CDR3 length: 18 amino acids. The ends were cut back, 4 bases at V and 2 bases at J, with 23 bases in the middle. Germline CDR1 is SGHRS and CDR2 is YFSETQ. CDR3 in amino acids: CASSPRSGWRLITDTQYF. CDR3 sequence (DNA): TGCGCCAGCAGCCCTCGATCTGGGTGGAGGCTTATCACAGATACGCAGTATTTT.

This sequence joins TRBV14 and TRBJ1-4, with a possible D match to TRBD1 (5 bases). Germline CDR1 and CDR2: SGHDN and FVKESK. The CDR3 runs to 13 residues. Between the trimmed V and J ends, which lost 1 base and 8 bases, there was a span of 8 bases. The CDR3 is CASSQVWGEKLFF. For the CDR3, the DNA is TGTGCCAGCAGCCAAGTATGGGGGGAAAAACTGTTTTTT.

This clonotype occurred a few times. The V gene is TRBV10-3, the J gene TRBJ2-1, with 9 bases that match TRBD1. The germline V gene has CDR1 ENHRY and CDR2 SYGVKD. V lost 7 bases to trimming and J lost 9 bases; unmatched junction nucleotides: 7. The CDR3 runs to 13 residues. CDR3: CAINTGGRGEQFF. Written as DNA, the CDR3 is TGTGCCATCAACACAGGGGGCCGGGGTGAGCAGTTCTTC.

The J gene is TRBJ1-2, the V gene TRBV11-2, with D uncertain. CDR3 length: 17 residues. V lost 6 bases and J 4 bases, leaving 24 bases between the germline ends. The V gene's germline CDR1 is SGHAT and CDR2 FQNNGV. The CDR3: CASRRGGSGGRGYGYTF. The CDR3 DNA reads as TGTGCCAGCAGGCGAGGCGGATCCGGAGGAAGAGGCTATGGCTACACCTTC.

The V call is TRBV5-1, the J call TRBJ2-3, with a weak D call TRBD1 (5 bases). The CDR3 has 15 residues. Trimming pared 0 bases from V and 5 bases from J, leaving 13 bases between. CDR1 is SGHRS, CDR2 YFSETQ, per germline. In DNA, the CDR3 is TGCGCCAGCAGCTTGGATGGCCAGGGCGGAGATACGCAGTATTTT. It specifies CASSLDGQGGDTQYF.

This clonotype has just a few counts. The rearrangement uses TRBV7-2 and TRBJ1-2; D is perhaps TRBD1 (5 bases). The germline CDR1 and CDR2 sequences are SGHTA and FQGNSA. The CDR3 runs to 12 residues. Trimming removed 3 bases at V and 8 bases at J, with 10 bases between. The CDR3 spells CASSFRNRGYTF. CDR3 nucleotide sequence: TGTGCCAGCAGCTTTCGAAACAGGGGCTACACCTTC. Complete variable domain (other parts from reference TRBV7-2 and TRBJ1-2): GAGVSQSPSNKVTEKGKDVELRCDPISGHTALYWYRQSLGQGLEFLIYFQGNSAPDKSGLPSDRFSAERTGGSVSTLTIQRTQQEDSAVYLCASSFRNRGYTFGSGTRLTVV.

This clonotype was picked up a small number of times. This sequence joins TRBV6-5 and TRBJ1-2, with D perhaps matching TRBD1 (5 bases). V was cut by 8 bases and J by 2 bases, with 18 bases left in between. Germline lookup yields CDR1 MNHEY and CDR2 SVGAGI. The CDR3 has 15 residues. CDR3 sequence reads: CASGLGGGRNYGYTF. For the CDR3, the DNA is TGTGCCAGCGGCCTCGGGGGGGGGAGGAACTATGGCTACACCTTC.